These T cell receptor beta chains were read from a single sample in a study of regulatory T cells in long-lasting Graves disease. TCRdb called the multiplex PCR reads again in MiXCR, with one record for every CDR3 protein. The table shows 500,000 to 700,000 distinct CDR3 sequences, with 16% occurring only once. The sample also formed part of further work on T cells in Graves' hyperthyroidism and ophthalmopathy.

Material: peripheral blood mononuclear cells (PBMCs), obtained at new diagnosis, from a patient treated with antithyroid drugs. These receptors all come from a woman aged 25 to 39 with Graves disease. Each CDR3 is given with its conserved first and last residue. The order of the fields is clone size, D gene, J gene, V gene, CDR3 DNA, CDR3 protein. D genes are given only for firm matches. Some rows have no size entry. The others give once, few or many, or a class for an expanded clone.

abundance: -; d_gene: -; j_gene: TRBJ1-3; v_gene: TRBV29-1; CDR3nt: TGCAGCGTGGGGGACTCTGGAAACACCACATATTTT; CDR3aa: CSVGDSGNTTYF
abundance: many; d_gene: -; j_gene: TRBJ2-3; v_gene: TRBV28; CDR3nt: TGTGCCAGCAGCCCACATAACCTAGCGATGGCGCAGTATTTT; CDR3aa: CASSPHNLAMAQYF
abundance: few; d_gene: -; j_gene: TRBJ2-1; v_gene: TRBV19; CDR3nt: TGTGCCACTAAAGAGACCCCCAGGGATGAGCAGTTCTTC; CDR3aa: CATKETPRDEQFF
abundance: medium-sized; d_gene: -; j_gene: TRBJ1-5; v_gene: TRBV6-2/TRBV6-3; CDR3nt: TGTGCCAGCAGGCCAGCTAATAGCAATCAGCCCCAGCATTTT; CDR3aa: CASRPANSNQPQHF
abundance: few; d_gene: -; j_gene: TRBJ1-2; v_gene: TRBV3-1; CDR3nt: TGTGCCAGCAGCGCTGCTCTAAACTATGGCTACACCTTC; CDR3aa: CASSAALNYGYTF
abundance: few; d_gene: -; j_gene: TRBJ2-4; v_gene: TRBV18; CDR3nt: TGTGCCAGCTCACCGAGGGACGGGGGCATTCAGTACTTC; CDR3aa: CASSPRDGGIQYF
abundance: -; d_gene: -; j_gene: TRBJ2-3; v_gene: TRBV4-2; CDR3nt: TGTGCCAGCAGCCCCGCGGAAGCGGGCACAGATACGCAGTATTTT; CDR3aa: CASSPAEAGTDTQYF
abundance: -; d_gene: -; j_gene: TRBJ2-3; v_gene: TRBV6-1; CDR3nt: TGTGCCAGCAGTGCTAGCAGAGCGAGCACAGATACGCAGTATTTT; CDR3aa: CASSASRASTDTQYF
abundance: few; d_gene: -; j_gene: TRBJ1-6; v_gene: TRBV9; CDR3nt: TGTGCCAGCAGCGTAGCTTCGGATAATTCACCCCTCCACTTT; CDR3aa: CASSVASDNSPLHF
abundance: many; d_gene: TRBD1; j_gene: TRBJ1-6; v_gene: TRBV7-9; CDR3nt: TGTGCCAGCAGCGGACAGGGAGTCTCACCCCTCCACTTT; CDR3aa: CASSGQGVSPLHF
abundance: many; d_gene: -; j_gene: TRBJ1-1; v_gene: TRBV12-3/TRBV12-4; CDR3nt: TGTGCCAGCAGTTTAGAAGCCTGGGCCACTGAAGCTTTCTTT; CDR3aa: CASSLEAWATEAFF